Presented here are 19 T cell receptor beta chains from one specimen sequenced in a study of blood T cell repertoires in COVID-19. Produced via immunoSEQ multiplex PCR; TCRdb's table is partial and in-frame only. The sample records 40,000 to 65,000 clones, about nine tenths being singletons. Sequencing was done on a sample of peripheral blood. These receptors were obtained from a man older than 75 with acute or convalescent COVID-19.

This chain joins TRBV3-1 (or the pseudogene TRBV3-2) and TRBJ2-1; D is perhaps TRBD2 (5 bases). The CDR3 is made up of 11 amino acids. CDR1 and CDR2 (germline): LGHDT, YNNKEL (reference sequence). Trimming stripped 5 bases from V and 9 bases from J, with 8 bases between. The CDR3 nucleotides are TGTGCCAGCAGCACACTAGGTGAGCAGTTCTTC. Protein sequence: CASSTLGEQFF.

V is TRBV18 and J is TRBJ1-6, with unresolved D. This CDR3 has 16 residues. From germline, CDR1 is KGHSH and CDR2 LQKENI. The V end lost 2 bases, the J end lost 0 bases, and 8 bases lay between the germline ends. The CDR3 region is CASSPSGSSYNSPLHF. The CDR3 region has the DNA TGTGCCAGCTCACCAAGTGGGAGCTCCTATAATTCACCCCTCCACTTT.

This clone was detected only a few times. The CDR3 nucleotides are TGTGCCATAGGGAGCTTGAACACCGGGGAGCTGTTTTTT. Protein: CAIGSLNTGELFF. The rearrangement joins TRBV5-4 to TRBJ2-2, with D possibly being TRBD2 (5 bases). CDR3 length: 13 amino acids. V gave up 9 bases and J gave up 1 base, with 10 bases separating them. CDR1 is SGHNT, CDR2 YYREEE, per germline (reference sequence).

The CDR3 protein is CASSFRQGRKTEAFF. In nucleotides, the CDR3 is TGTGCCAGCAGCTTTCGACAGGGAAGAAAAACTGAAGCTTTCTTT. V gene TRBV7-9 combines with J gene TRBJ1-1; 7 bases agree with TRBD1. The CDR3 sequence is 15 residues long. V lost 3 bases and J lost 5; bases outside the gene matches: 9. From germline, CDR1 is SEHNR and CDR2 FQNEAQ (reference sequence). Supplemented by reference TRBV7-9 and TRBJ1-1, the full variable domain reads DTGVSQNPRHKITKRGQNVTFRCDPISEHNRLYWYRQTLGQGPEFLTYFQNEAQLEKSRLLSDRFSAERPKGSFSTLEIQRTEQGDSAMYLCASSFRQGRKTEAFFGQGTRLTVV.

The CDR3 DNA reads as TGTGCCAGCAGTTACTCAAACAGGGGAAGCAACGAGCAGTACTTC. It yields the protein CASSYSNRGSNEQYF. The J gene is TRBJ2-7, the V gene TRBV6-5; 7 bases fit TRBD1. Trimming at V came to 0 bases and at J to 5 bases, leaving 7 bases not matched to a gene. Germline V lookup: CDR1 MNHEY, CDR2 SVGAGI. This CDR3 region has 15 residues.

J is TRBJ2-4 and V is TRBV18; the D gene is possibly TRBD1 (6 bases). Germline CDR1 KGHSH, CDR2 LQKENI. Trimming removed 3 bases at V and 0 bases at J, with 18 bases between. CDR3 length: 18 amino acids. CDR3: CASSPSRTGIIAKNIQYF. In DNA, the CDR3 is TGTGCCAGCTCACCCTCCCGAACAGGGATTATAGCCAAAAACATTCAGTACTTC.

The rearrangement links TRBV7-6 to TRBJ2-5; 9 bases align to TRBD2. The CDR3 extends over 15 amino acids. V was pared by 1 base and J by 5 bases, with 5 bases of the junction left unmatched. CDR1 and CDR2 from the germline V gene are SGHVS and FNYEAQ. The DNA for the CDR3 is TGTGCCAGCAGCTTAGACGCGGGGGGGCTGGAGACCCAGTACTTC. Amino acids: CASSLDAGGLETQYF.

The genes are TRBV5-6 and TRBJ2-7, with D tentatively TRBD2 (6 bases). Germline lookup yields CDR1 SGHDT and CDR2 YYEEEE. This CDR3 contains 14 residues. Trimming removed 2 bases at V and 2 bases at J, with 11 bases between. The CDR3 bases are TGTGCCAGCAGCTTCGGGAGACCTCCCTACGAGCAGTACTTC. Translating it yields CASSFGRPPYEQYF.

The V gene is TRBV6-2 or TRBV6-3, the J gene TRBJ1-1; D call uncertain. Trimming left V 5 bases short and J 5 bases short, with 18 bases between. The CDR3 loop spans 15 amino acids. Germline lookup yields CDR1 MNHEY and CDR2 SVGEGT. CDR3 region: CASSRPRGKVTEAFF. In nucleotides, the CDR3 is TGTGCCAGCAGTAGGCCCCGGGGAAAAGTAACTGAAGCTTTCTTT.

The CDR3 DNA follows: TGTGCCAGCAGCGTAGTCCCGGGGGGGAGCTCCTACAATGAGCAGTTCTTC. Its protein is CASSVVPGGSSYNEQFF. The chain carries TRBV9 and TRBJ2-1; TRBD2 agrees at 8 bases. Per germline, CDR1 SGDLS and CDR2 YYNGEE. This CDR3 has 17 residues. The junction had 5 bases not matched to a gene; V was cut back by 0 bases and J by 0 bases.

The chain joins TRBV10-3 to TRBJ2-7; maybe TRBD1 (5 bases). Trimming pared 7 bases from V and 3 bases from J, leaving 13 bases between. Germline V gene lookup returns CDR1 ENHRY and CDR2 SYGVKD. The length of the CDR3 is 13 residues. CDR3 loop: CAIMHPGNYEQYF. CDR3 coding DNA: TGTGCCATCATGCACCCAGGGAACTACGAGCAGTACTTC.

The chain uses TRBV5-1 and TRBJ2-1; the match to TRBD1 covers 10 bases. CDR3 length equals 16 residues. With V trimmed by 1 base and J by 7 bases, 8 bases remained unmatched. Germline V gene lookup returns CDR1 SGHRS and CDR2 YFSETQ. The CDR3 protein is CASSLNTGTGENEQFF. As DNA, the CDR3 is TGCGCCAGCAGCTTGAACACCGGGACAGGGGAAAATGAGCAGTTCTTC.

The CDR3 is CASSPRRSTEAFF. The CDR3 bases are TGTGCCAGCAGCCCCAGGAGGAGTACTGAAGCTTTCTTT. The V gene is TRBV7-2, the J gene TRBJ1-1; D gene uncertain. Between the trimmed V and J ends, which lost 5 bases and 5 bases, there was a span of 12 bases. The CDR3 sequence is 13 residues long. Germline V CDR1 and CDR2: SGHTA, FQGNSA.

This chain connects TRBV18 to TRBJ1-5; the match to TRBD1 covers 7 bases. V was pared by 2 bases and J by 4 bases, with 2 bases of the junction left unmatched. This CDR3 has 14 amino acids. Per germline, CDR1 KGHSH and CDR2 LQKENI. CDR3 protein: CASSPGQENQPQHF. The CDR3 DNA reads as TGTGCCAGCTCACCAGGACAGGAGAATCAGCCCCAGCATTTT.

V gene TRBV25-1 combines with J gene TRBJ1-4; TRBD1 matches at 9 bases. The CDR3 covers 16 residues. Germline CDR1 reads MGHDK; CDR2 reads SYGVNS. With V trimmed by 2 bases and J by 3 bases, 4 bases remained unmatched. This chain's CDR3 is CASSEHRGLANEKLFF. The CDR3 DNA follows: TGTGCCAGCAGTGAACACAGGGGGCTGGCTAATGAAAAACTGTTTTTT.

By frequency in the sample, this clone is medium-sized. V gene TRBV6-5 combines with J gene TRBJ1-5; no clear D gene. This CDR3 spans 14 amino acids. V was shortened by 4 bases and J by 2 bases, with 9 bases between the two germline ends. From germline, CDR1 is MNHEY and CDR2 SVGAGI. The CDR3 is CASSLRQGNQPQHF. In nucleotides, the CDR3 is TGTGCCAGCAGTTTAAGGCAGGGCAATCAGCCCCAGCATTTT.

For this clone: Germline is not matched at one junction end, which may reflect a read error. The chain is built from TRBV9 and TRBJ1-3; 9 nucleotides agree with TRBD1. This CDR3 spans 15 amino acids. Germline CDR1 SGDLS, CDR2 YYNGEE. The CDR3 sequence is CASTVGGQGLDTIYF. CDR3 DNA sequence: TGTGCCAGCACCGTAGGGGGACAGGGATTGGACACCATATATTTT. Full variable domain (remainder filled in from reference TRBV9 and TRBJ1-3): DSGVTQTPKHLITATGQRVTLRCSPRSGDLSVYWYQQSLDQGLQFLIQYYNGEERAKGNILERFSAQQFPDLHSELNLSSLELGDSALYFCASTVGGQGLDTIYFGEGSWLTVV.

This sequence joins TRBV7-3 and TRBJ2-2; 8 nucleotides match TRBD1. The ends lost 3 bases at V and 4 bases at J; junction bases unmatched: 4. The CDR3 loop spans 15 amino acids. The germline V gene encodes CDR1 SGHTA and CDR2 FQGTGA. The CDR3 nucleotides read TGTGCCAGCAGCTTCGGGACAGGTTCCACCGGGGAGCTGTTTTTT. It specifies CASSFGTGSTGELFF.

V is TRBV3-1 (or the pseudogene TRBV3-2) and J is TRBJ2-3, with no clear D. Trimming removed 3 bases from V and 7 bases from J, with 8 bases in between. The CDR3 spans 12 residues. Germline V lookup: CDR1 LGHDT, CDR2 YNNKEL (reference sequence). CDR3 coding DNA: TGTGCCAGCAGCCAGAGGTCATATACGCAGTATTTT. It yields the protein CASSQRSYTQYF.